What follows is one T cell receptor (beta chain) and its context. Its antigen remains unknown. V was cut by 2 bases and J by 0 bases, with 10 bases left in between. This CDR3 is 16 amino acids long. This sample was included in a study of post-analysis software for immune sequencing data. Study summary: Multiple sclerosis in the patients followed relapsing-remitting, secondary progressive and progressive-relapsing courses. Points from the study as a whole: Patients used five TRBV segments, including TRBV5-6, TRBV5-1 and TRBV20-1, more often than controls. Batch-matched samples strongly co-clustered by F measure. Normalized Chao1 diversity was significantly lower in multiple sclerosis patients than in controls.

TCR beta cDNA libraries included unique molecular identifiers. TCRdb used MiXCR to reprocess the PCR reads, holding one entry per CDR3 protein. The sample carries hundreds of thousands of distinct CDR3 sequences, less than 40% recorded once. This sequence was found in a girl between 5 and 17 years old with multiple sclerosis. The V and J genes are TRBV12-3 or TRBV12-4 and TRBJ1-4, with unresolved D. Sequenced material: blood. The CDR3 is CASSLSDPATNEKLFF. The CDR3 DNA reads TGTGCCAGCAGTTTATCGGATCCCGCAACTAATGAAAAACTGTTTTTT.